These 2 T cell receptor beta chains came from one sample sequenced in a study of breast tumors, draining lymph nodes, adjacent tissues. TCRdb re-derived calls from the multiplex PCR reads in MiXCR, one entry per CDR3 protein. The top ten hold more than 1.3% of the sample, which has hundreds of thousands of distinct CDR3 sequences, less than 40% seen once. Axillary draining lymph nodes of breast cancer patients supplied the node samples. Specimen: axillary lymph node tissue. The receptor set was obtained from a female donor with breast cancer. Some clones in this sample may be carry-over from other donors' samples.

A word on this clonotype: Since no conserved phenylalanine or tryptophan closes the CDR3, a read error is the likely cause. The DNA is left out, because the CDR3 cannot be placed on it with certainty; the CDR3 is given as TCRdb lists it. The chain joins TRBV9 to TRBJ2-7; the DNA was not compared with TRBD2, the D call given in the table. Germline V gene lookup returns CDR1 SGDLS and CDR2 YYNGEE. The CDR3 comprises 14 residues, both ends counted. CDR3 in amino acids: CASSPSGSSYEQSL.

This clonotype was counted many times. The chain links TRBV12-5 to TRBJ2-1, with no clear D. Deletions cut 2 bases from V and 13 bases from J, with 15 bases between. Germline V gene data show CDR1 as LGHNT and CDR2 as FRNRAP. The CDR3 loop spans 13 amino acids. The DNA of the CDR3 is TGTGCTAGTGGTTTGAGTGTCCAGGTTCCTCAGTTCTTC. Amino acids: CASGLSVQVPQFF.